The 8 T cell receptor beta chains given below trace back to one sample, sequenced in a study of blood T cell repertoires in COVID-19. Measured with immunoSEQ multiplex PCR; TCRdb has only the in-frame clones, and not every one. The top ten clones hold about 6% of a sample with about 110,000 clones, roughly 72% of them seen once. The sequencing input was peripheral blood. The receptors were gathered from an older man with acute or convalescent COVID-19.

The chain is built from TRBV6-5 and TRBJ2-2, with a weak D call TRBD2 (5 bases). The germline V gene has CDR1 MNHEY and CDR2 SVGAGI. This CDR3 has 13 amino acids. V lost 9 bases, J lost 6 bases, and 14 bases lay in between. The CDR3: CASRDSKAGELFF. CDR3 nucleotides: TGTGCCAGTCGGGATTCCAAGGCCGGGGAGCTGTTTTTT.

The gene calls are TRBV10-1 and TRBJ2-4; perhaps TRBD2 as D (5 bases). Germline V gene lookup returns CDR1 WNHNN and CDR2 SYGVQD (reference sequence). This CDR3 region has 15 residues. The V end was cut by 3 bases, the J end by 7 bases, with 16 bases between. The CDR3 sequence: CASSDSAGPSNIQYF. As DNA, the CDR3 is TGCGCCAGCAGTGACTCGGCGGGTCCCAGCAACATTCAGTACTTC.

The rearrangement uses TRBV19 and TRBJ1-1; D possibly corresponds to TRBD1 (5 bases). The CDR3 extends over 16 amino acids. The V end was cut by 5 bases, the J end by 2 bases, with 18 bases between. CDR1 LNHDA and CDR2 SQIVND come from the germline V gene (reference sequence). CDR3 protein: CASSLRFWRGNTEAFF. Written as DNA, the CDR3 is TGTGCCAGTAGTTTAAGGTTTTGGAGGGGTAACACTGAAGCTTTCTTT.

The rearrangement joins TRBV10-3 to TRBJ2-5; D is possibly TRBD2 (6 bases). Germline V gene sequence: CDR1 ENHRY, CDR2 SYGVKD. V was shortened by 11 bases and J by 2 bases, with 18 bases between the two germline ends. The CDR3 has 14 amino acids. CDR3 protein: CALPAGIWQETQYF. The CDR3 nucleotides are TGTGCCTTACCGGCGGGGATCTGGCAAGAGACCCAGTACTTC.

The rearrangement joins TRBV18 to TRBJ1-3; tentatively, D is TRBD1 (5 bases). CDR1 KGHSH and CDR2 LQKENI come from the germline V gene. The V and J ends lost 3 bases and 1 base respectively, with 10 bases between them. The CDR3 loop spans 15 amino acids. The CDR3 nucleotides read TGTGCCAGCTCACCCGGTCGGGGGTCTGGAAACACCATATATTTT. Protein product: CASSPGRGSGNTIYF.

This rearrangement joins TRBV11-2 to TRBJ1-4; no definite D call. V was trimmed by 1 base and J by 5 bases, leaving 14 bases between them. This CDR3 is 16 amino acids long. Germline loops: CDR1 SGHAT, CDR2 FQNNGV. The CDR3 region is CASSLGGSRSNEKLFF. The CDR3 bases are TGTGCCAGCAGCTTAGGAGGGTCAAGGAGCAATGAAAAACTGTTTTTT.

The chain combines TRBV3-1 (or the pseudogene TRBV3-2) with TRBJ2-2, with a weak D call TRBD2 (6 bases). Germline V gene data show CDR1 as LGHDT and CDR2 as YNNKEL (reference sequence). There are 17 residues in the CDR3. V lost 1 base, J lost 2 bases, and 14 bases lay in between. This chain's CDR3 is CASSQGTIWVNTGELFF. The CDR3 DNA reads TGTGCCAGCAGCCAAGGGACTATTTGGGTAAACACCGGGGAGCTGTTTTTT.

The CDR3 DNA is TGTGCCAGTAGTATCTCGGGACTAGCGGCGGGGGAGACCCAGTACTTC. Its protein product is CASSISGLAAGETQYF. V gene TRBV19 combines with J gene TRBJ2-5; 11 bases line up with TRBD2. V lost 3 bases to trimming and J lost 5 bases; unmatched junction nucleotides: 8. This CDR3 spans 16 amino acids. Germline V gene lookup returns CDR1 LNHDA and CDR2 SQIVND (reference sequence).